The 14 T cell receptor beta chains in this list originate from one sample, sequenced in a study of metastatic and nonmetastatic thyroid tumors. Thyroid surgery took place with no prior treatment in any patient. Through MiXCR, TCRdb re-clonotyped the PCR reads. The sample yields fewer than 8,000 clones, about 20% seen once. Sequenced: adjacent normal tissue. Source of these receptors: a female donor with papillary thyroid cancer or a benign thyroid nodule (not recorded which). Some clones in this sample may be carry-over from other donors' samples.

In this sample, this clone turned up many times. The V call is TRBV9, the J call TRBJ1-2, with D maybe TRBD1 (5 bases). This CDR3 contains 15 residues. V lost 0 bases, J lost 7 bases, and 16 bases lay in between. CDR1 and CDR2 from the germline V gene are SGDLS and YYNGEE. The CDR3 DNA follows: TGTGCCAGCAGCGTAGCAGCTGCAGGGCGCGGTGGCTACACCTTC. It translates to CASSVAAAGRGGYTF.

This clone has just a few counts. This sequence may be a read error, since a much larger clone differs from it by one base. The CDR3 bases are TGTGTCTGGAGTTCTAGCGGAGGACCTCGGAGGCAGTATTTT. This sequence encodes CVWSSSGGPRRQYF. The chain employs TRBV30 and TRBJ2-3, with 7 bases aligning to TRBD2. This CDR3 has 14 residues. The germline CDR1 and CDR2 sequences are GTSNPN and SVGIG (reference sequence).

This clone is medium-sized. CDR3 DNA: TGTGCCTGGAGTCGTTATCCCGGGATCACCTCGATCACCGGGGAGCTGTTTTTT. Its translation: CAWSRYPGITSITGELFF. The V gene is TRBV30, the J gene TRBJ2-2, with D possibly TRBD2 on 5 matching bases. CDR3 length: 18 residues. Looked up from germline, CDR1 is GTSNPN and CDR2 is SVGIG (reference sequence). V dropped 2 bases and J dropped 4 bases, with 23 bases sitting between them.

There are a few counts of this clone. The rearrangement uses TRBV2 and TRBJ2-7, with 12 bases matching TRBD2. The V gene's germline CDR1 is SNHLY and CDR2 FYNNEI. This CDR3 contains 20 residues. J was trimmed by 3 bases and V by 1 base; bases with no gene match: 16. The CDR3 reads CASSEVLLRLAGGQGYEQYF. The DNA for the CDR3 is TGTGCCAGCAGTGAAGTTCTCTTGCGTCTAGCGGGGGGGCAGGGCTACGAGCAGTACTTC.

By share, this clone counts as medium-sized. J is TRBJ2-1 and V is TRBV6-1, with 11 bases identical to TRBD1. Germline V gene lookup returns CDR1 MNHNS and CDR2 SASEGT. This CDR3 comprises 16 residues. The trim removed 7 bases at V and 6 bases at J, leaving 11 bases unmatched. In DNA form, the CDR3 reads TGTGCCAGCAACCCCTACGGACAGGGGGCAGGCAATGAGCAGTTCTTC. This translates into CASNPYGQGAGNEQFF.

J is TRBJ2-7 and V is TRBV30; maybe TRBD1 (5 bases). CDR3 size: 14 residues. V was pared by 0 bases and J by 6 bases, with 15 bases between. Germline CDR1 reads GTSNPN; CDR2 reads SVGIG (reference sequence). The DNA for the CDR3 is TGTGCCTGGAGTGTATTCATGGGGCCCCGCGAGCAGTACTTC. This gives the protein CAWSVFMGPREQYF.

Within the sample, this clone is medium-sized (0.01 to 0.1%). The rearrangement uses TRBV19 and TRBJ1-6, with D perhaps matching TRBD1 (5 bases). Trimming shortened V by 2 bases and J by 6 bases, and 11 bases separated the two germline ends. This CDR3 is 15 amino acids long. The germline V gene encodes CDR1 LNHDA and CDR2 SQIVND (reference sequence). In DNA, the CDR3 is TGTGCCAGTAGTATATCGGGACCGCCTAATTCACCCCTCCACTTT. Translating it yields CASSISGPPNSPLHF.

This clone is medium-sized (0.01 to 0.1%) by share. V is TRBV5-1 and J is TRBJ1-6; a possible D gene is TRBD1 (5 bases). V was trimmed by 0 bases and J by 8 bases, leaving 9 bases between them. CDR1 SGHRS and CDR2 YFSETQ come from the germline V gene. The CDR3 is 14 residues long. The CDR3 DNA reads as TGCGCCAGCAGCTTGGGACAGATTGATTCACCCCTCCACTTT. As protein: CASSLGQIDSPLHF.

This clone is medium-sized by share. J is TRBJ1-1 and V is TRBV5-1, with D possibly TRBD1 on 6 matching bases. There are 15 residues in the CDR3. The ends were cut back, 5 bases at V and 1 base at J, with 15 bases in the middle. The germline V gene has CDR1 SGHRS and CDR2 YFSETQ. This chain's CDR3 is CASRASGQRNTEAFF. The CDR3 bases are TGCGCCAGCAGGGCGTCGGGACAACGGAACACTGAAGCTTTCTTT.

This clone was detected many times. CDR3 DNA sequence: TGTGCCATCAGTGAGTCAGGAGGGGAGCCCCAGCATTTT. As protein: CAISESGGEPQHF. V is TRBV10-3 and J is TRBJ1-5, with a weak D call TRBD1 (5 bases). CDR1 and CDR2 from the germline V gene are ENHRY and SYGVKD. Trimming pared 0 bases from V and 8 bases from J, leaving 8 bases between. The CDR3 length is 13 residues.

This chain connects TRBV12-5 to TRBJ2-7; D is perhaps TRBD2 (5 bases). The CDR3 extends over 13 amino acids. Deletions cut 5 bases from V and 3 bases from J, with 11 bases between. The germline V gene encodes CDR1 LGHNT and CDR2 FRNRAP. CDR3 in amino acids: CASGVGLIYEQYF. In nucleotides, the CDR3 is TGTGCTAGTGGTGTAGGACTGATCTACGAGCAGTACTTC.

This clone was observed a few times. The V call is TRBV6-1, the J call TRBJ2-7, with unresolved D. Looked up from germline, CDR1 is MNHNS and CDR2 is SASEGT. The germline V and J ends were trimmed by 2 bases and 3 bases, with 8 bases remaining between them. The CDR3 covers 13 residues. CDR3 amino acids: CASSEKADYEQYF. CDR3 coding DNA: TGTGCCAGCAGTGAAAAGGCAGACTACGAGCAGTACTTC.

This clone was detected ten times or more. The chain employs TRBV7-9 and TRBJ2-7; 7 bases line up with TRBD1. The CDR3 extends over 13 amino acids. The V and J ends lost 3 bases and 5 bases, in that order; junction bases with no gene match: 4. Per the germline V gene, CDR1 is SEHNR and CDR2 is FQNEAQ (reference sequence). CDR3 sequence reads: CASSFGQADEQYF. The CDR3 region has the DNA TGTGCCAGCAGCTTTGGACAGGCCGACGAGCAGTACTTC. The full variable domain, completed using reference TRBV7-9 and TRBJ2-7, is DTGVSQNPRHKITKRGQNVTFRCDPISEHNRLYWYRQTLGQGPEFLTYFQNEAQLEKSRLLSDRFSAERPKGSFSTLEIQRTEQGDSAMYLCASSFGQADEQYFGPGTRLTVT.

By frequency in the sample, this clone is medium-sized. The V call is TRBV6-5, the J call TRBJ2-1, with D perhaps being TRBD1 or TRBD2 (6 bases each). V gave up 2 bases and J gave up 8 bases, with 19 bases separating them. Germline CDR1 reads MNHEY; CDR2 reads SVGAGI. This CDR3 contains 16 residues. CDR3 in DNA: TGTGCCAGCAGTTACCGGGACTGGCGGTCAGGGGATGAGCAGTTCTTC. It codes for CASSYRDWRSGDEQFF.